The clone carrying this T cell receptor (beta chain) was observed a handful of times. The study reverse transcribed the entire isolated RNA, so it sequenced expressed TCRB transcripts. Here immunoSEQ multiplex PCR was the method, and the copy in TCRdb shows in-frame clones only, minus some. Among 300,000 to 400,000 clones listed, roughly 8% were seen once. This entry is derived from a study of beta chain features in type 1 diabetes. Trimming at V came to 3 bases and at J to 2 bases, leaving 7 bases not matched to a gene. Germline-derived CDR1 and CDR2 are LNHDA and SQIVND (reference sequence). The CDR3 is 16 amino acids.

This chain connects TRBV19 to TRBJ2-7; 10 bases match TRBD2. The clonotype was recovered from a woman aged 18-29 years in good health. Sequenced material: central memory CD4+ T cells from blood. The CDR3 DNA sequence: TGTGCCAGTAGTATTAGCTGGACTAGCGGTACCTACGAGCAGTACTTC. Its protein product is CASSISWTSGTYEQYF.